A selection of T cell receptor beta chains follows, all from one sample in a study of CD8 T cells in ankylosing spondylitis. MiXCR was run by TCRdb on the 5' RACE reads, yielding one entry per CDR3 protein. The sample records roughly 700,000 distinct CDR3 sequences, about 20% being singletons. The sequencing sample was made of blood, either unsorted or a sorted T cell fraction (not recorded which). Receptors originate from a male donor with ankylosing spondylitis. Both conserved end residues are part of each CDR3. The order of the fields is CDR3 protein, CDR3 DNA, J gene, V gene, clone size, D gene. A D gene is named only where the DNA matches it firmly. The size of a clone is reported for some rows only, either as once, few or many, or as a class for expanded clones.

CASSQRGVYQPQHF | TGTGCCAGCAGTCAGCGGGGTGTCTATCAGCCCCAGCATTTT | TRBJ1-5 | TRBV12-3/TRBV12-4 | . | .
CSVAGWLGDVDLYNEQFF | TGCAGCGTAGCCGGCTGGTTGGGTGATGTGGATCTCTACAATGAGCAGTTCTTC | TRBJ2-1 | TRBV29-1 | few | .
CSVRPSANTGELFF | TGCAGCGTTCGTCCTAGCGCGAACACCGGGGAGCTGTTTTTT | TRBJ2-2 | TRBV29-1 | few | .
CSARDRTNYGYTF | TGCAGTGCTCGGGACCGCACTAACTATGGCTACACCTTC | TRBJ1-2 | TRBV20-1 | many | .
CASRTNGRRGEQFF | TGTGCCAGCAGAACGAATGGACGGCGCGGTGAGCAGTTCTTC | TRBJ2-1 | TRBV2 | . | .
CASSLQDNTGELFF | TGTGCCAGCAGCTTACAGGACAACACCGGGGAGCTGTTTTTT | TRBJ2-2 | TRBV5-6 | few | .
CASKYRTVNSPLHF | TGTGCCAGCAAATATCGGACAGTTAATTCACCCCTCCACTTT | TRBJ1-6 | TRBV12-3/TRBV12-4 | few | .
CASSENWAGNSGNTIYF | TGCGCCAGCAGCGAGAACTGGGCGGGGAACTCTGGAAACACCATATATTTT | TRBJ1-3 | TRBV5-1 | . | .
CASSLSGTGLVNEQFF | TGTGCCAGCAGTTTATCGGGGACAGGGTTAGTCAATGAGCAGTTCTTC | TRBJ2-1 | TRBV27 | few | TRBD1
CASSYGLGEKLFF | TGTGCCAGCAGCTACGGACTCGGGGAAAAACTGTTTTTT | TRBJ1-4 | TRBV5-5 | . | .
CASSLPQGAFDYGYTF | TGTGCCAGCAGCCTCCCACAGGGGGCTTTTGACTATGGCTACACCTTC | TRBJ1-2 | TRBV5-4 | . | TRBD1
CASSQGPPSQGGVHNEQFF | TGCGCCAGCAGCCAAGGGCCCCCCTCGCAGGGTGGGGTACACAATGAGCAGTTCTTC | TRBJ2-1 | TRBV4-1 | . | .
CASWQSDTQYF | TGCGCCAGCTGGCAGTCAGATACGCAGTATTTT | TRBJ2-3 | TRBV5-1 | . | .
CASRGLGGTETQYF | TGTGCCAGCAGAGGCCTGGGTGGCACAGAGACCCAGTACTTC | TRBJ2-5 | TRBV2 | . | .
CASSSRGALEQYF | TGTGCCAGCAGCTCTAGGGGTGCCTTGGAGCAGTACTTC | TRBJ2-7 | TRBV7-2 | . | .
CASSSAETYNEQFF | TGCGCCAGCAGCTCAGCAGAAACCTACAATGAGCAGTTCTTC | TRBJ2-1 | TRBV5-1 | few | .
CASSRRGVRQETQYF | TGTGCCAGCAGCCGTCGGGGGGTGCGCCAAGAGACCCAGTACTTC | TRBJ2-5 | TRBV11-2 | few | TRBD2
CATKHYGGREEKLFF | TGTGCCACCAAGCACTATGGGGGGCGAGAAGAAAAACTGTTTTTT | TRBJ1-4 | TRBV15 | . | .
CASSNKPGLADYTDTQYF | TGCGCCAGCAGCAACAAACCGGGACTAGCGGACTACACAGATACGCAGTATTTT | TRBJ2-3 | TRBV5-1 | few | TRBD2
CASSLTGTGSGSRTGELFF | TGTGCCAGCAGCTTAACAGGGACGGGTAGCGGGAGCAGGACCGGGGAGCTGTTTTTT | TRBJ2-2 | TRBV7-3 | . | TRBD2
CASSVAAQQGTQYF | TGTGCCAGCAGCGTAGCGGCCCAGCAAGGTACGCAGTATTTT | TRBJ2-3 | TRBV9 | . | .
CATSDRVGHNEQFF | TGTGCCACCTCCGACCGGGTCGGTCACAATGAGCAGTTCTTC | TRBJ2-1 | TRBV3-1 | . | .
CASKEAGEVYEQYF | TGTGCCAGTAAGGAGGCGGGAGAGGTCTACGAGCAGTACTTC | TRBJ2-7 | TRBV19 | few | TRBD2